A selection of T cell receptor beta chains follows, all from one sample in a study of cytomegalovirus exposure and HLA in healthy donors. The assay was immunoSEQ multiplex PCR, and TCRdb's table has in-frame clones only and misses some. This sample has over 150,000 clones, with 80% found just once. Sequenced material: PBMCs. These receptors originate from a man aged 25-45 years in good health and CMV-seropositive. Each CDR3 is given with its conserved first and last residue. Each record gives: J gene, V gene, clone size, D gene, CDR3 protein, CDR3 DNA. D genes are given only for firm matches. Not every row has a clone size; where given, it reads once, few, many or a size class.

>TRBJ1-4|TRBV28|few|.
CASSGGSNEKLFF
TGTGCCAGCAGTGGGGGGAGTAATGAAAAACTGTTTTTT
>TRBJ2-1|TRBV5-6|medium-sized|TRBD2
CASSLAGAHGEQFF
TGTGCCAGCAGCCTAGCGGGAGCCCATGGTGAGCAGTTCTTC
>TRBJ1-5|TRBV27|.|TRBD1
CASSRGTDYSNQPQHF
TGTGCCAGCAGTCGAGGGACAGACTATAGCAATCAGCCCCAGCATTTT
>TRBJ2-2|TRBV20-1|.|.
CSPPSGELFF
TGCAGTCCTCCTAGTGGGGAGCTGTTTTTT
>TRBJ2-7|TRBV28|once|TRBD2
CASSRPEREYEQYF
TGTGCCAGCAGCCGCCCGGAGCGGGAGTACGAGCAGTACTTC
>TRBJ1-2|TRBV28|few|.
CASSLIGVFNGYTF
TGTGCCAGCAGTTTAATCGGGGTCTTTAATGGCTACACCTTC
>TRBJ2-7|TRBV5-1|.|TRBD2
CASSQSSGYLYEQYF
TGCGCCAGCAGCCAATCTAGCGGCTATCTCTACGAGCAGTACTTC
>TRBJ2-5|TRBV19|.|.
CASRTPSQETQYF
TGTGCCAGTAGAACACCCAGCCAAGAGACCCAGTACTTC
>TRBJ2-7|TRBV6-6|.|TRBD1
CASSYPGDRAHEQYF
TGTGCCAGCAGTTACCCCGGGGACAGGGCCCACGAGCAGTACTTC
>TRBJ2-7|TRBV7-9|.|.
CASSKQGDEQYF
TGTGCCAGCAGCAAACAGGGAGACGAGCAGTACTTC
>TRBJ2-7|TRBV28|.|.
CASRVTGTYEQYF
TGTGCCAGCAGGGTAACAGGGACCTACGAGCAGTACTTC
>TRBJ2-7|TRBV5-5|.|TRBD2
CASSLFGTSGILFEQYF
TGTGCCAGCAGCTTGTTCGGGACTAGCGGGATTTTGTTTGAGCAGTACTTC
>TRBJ2-7|TRBV6-6|.|TRBD1
CASSYRTGEEQYF
TGTGCCAGCAGTTACCGGACAGGGGAAGAGCAGTACTTC
>TRBJ1-4|TRBV30|.|.
CAWTGRGISEKLFF
TGTGCCTGGACCGGACGGGGGATTAGTGAAAAACTGTTTTTT
>TRBJ2-7|TRBV5-4|.|.
CASSDGAPGEQYF
TGTGCCAGCAGCGACGGAGCTCCCGGCGAGCAGTACTTC
>TRBJ2-4|TRBV18|.|.
CASSPPSGNIQYF
TGTGCCAGCTCACCACCGTCGGGGAACATTCAGTACTTC
>TRBJ1-1|TRBV6-6|.|.
CASSYSPGVSPEAFF
TGTGCCAGCAGTTACTCCCCGGGGGTCTCTCCTGAAGCTTTCTTT
>TRBJ1-1|TRBV7-9|.|.
CASAGAEAFF
TGTGCCAGCGCCGGGGCTGAAGCTTTCTTT
>TRBJ2-2|TRBV19|few|.
CASTPGHNTGELFF
TGTGCCAGTACCCCGGGACACAACACCGGGGAGCTGTTTTTT
>TRBJ1-2|TRBV6-1|few|.
CASSVGPDYGYTF
TGTGCCAGCAGTGTTGGGCCAGACTATGGCTACACCTTC
>TRBJ1-2|TRBV6-1|.|.
CASSEIRVLNYGYTF
TGTGCCAGCAGTGAAATCCGGGTATTGAACTATGGCTACACCTTC
>TRBJ2-2|TRBV7-3|.|TRBD1
CASSPQGARTGELFF
TGTGCCAGCAGCCCACAGGGGGCTAGGACCGGGGAGCTGTTTTTT
>TRBJ2-2|TRBV27|.|TRBD2
CASRHLAGGNTGELFF
TGTGCCAGCAGACATCTAGCGGGGGGGAACACCGGGGAGCTGTTTTTT
>TRBJ1-2|TRBV2|once|.
CASKITGYGYTF
TGTGCCAGCAAAATTACTGGCTATGGCTACACCTTC
>TRBJ1-2|TRBV7-9|.|.
CASSFGGADYGYTF
TGTGCCAGCAGCTTTGGGGGCGCGGACTATGGCTACACCTTC
>TRBJ2-7|TRBV6-1|few|.
CASSEVTSVAYEQYF
TGTGCCAGCAGTGAAGTAACGAGCGTAGCCTACGAGCAGTACTTC
>TRBJ2-7|TRBV29-1|few|TRBD2
CSVGGGTYEQYF
TGCAGCGTTGGCGGGGGAACCTACGAGCAGTACTTC
>TRBJ2-7|TRBV28|.|.
CASSTESPRRQYF
TGTGCCAGCAGCACCGAGTCCCCGAGGAGGCAGTACTTC
>TRBJ1-1|TRBV4-1|.|TRBD1
CASSQEALRGSTEAFF
TGCGCCAGCAGCCAAGAAGCCCTCAGGGGGAGCACTGAAGCTTTCTTT
>TRBJ2-5|TRBV4-2|.|.
CASSQVAGQETQYF
TGTGCCAGCAGCCAAGTGGCGGGACAAGAGACCCAGTACTTC
>TRBJ1-6|TRBV6-1|few|.
CASSRGQGYNSPLHF
TGTGCCAGCAGTCGCGGACAAGGCTATAATTCACCCCTCCACTTT
>TRBJ1-1|TRBV5-6|.|TRBD1
CASSFGTGNTEAFF
TGTGCCAGCAGCTTTGGGACAGGGAACACTGAAGCTTTCTTT
>TRBJ2-2|TRBV1|.|.
CTSTLEGLATNTGELFF
TGCACCAGCACCCTCGAAGGATTAGCGACGAACACCGGGGAGCTGTTTTTT
>TRBJ2-4|TRBV19|.|.
CASSMASAKNIQYF
TGTGCCAGTAGTATGGCATCGGCCAAAAACATTCAGTACTTC
>TRBJ2-7|TRBV5-1|.|.
CASSLGGRYLSYEQYF
TGCGCCAGCAGCTTGGGGGGCCGATACCTCTCCTACGAGCAGTACTTC
>TRBJ2-1|TRBV11-2|.|TRBD2
CASSLDPTFSGGNNEQFF
TGTGCCAGCAGCTTAGATCCCACGTTTAGCGGGGGGAACAATGAGCAGTTCTTC
>TRBJ1-4|TRBV28|.|.
CASLDSPTNEKLFF
TGTGCCAGCTTGGACAGCCCAACTAATGAAAAACTGTTTTTT
>TRBJ1-4|TRBV4-1|.|TRBD1
CASSQYRDRPNERLFF
TGCGCCAGCAGCCAGTACCGGGACAGACCTAATGAAAGACTGTTTTTT
>TRBJ2-7|TRBV7-9|.|TRBD2
CSSSRPGTSDYEQYF
TGTTCCAGCAGCCGCCCCGGCACTAGCGACTACGAGCAGTACTTC
>TRBJ1-5|TRBV30|.|.
CAWSFARGMGNQPQHF
TGTGCCTGGAGCTTTGCCAGGGGAATGGGAAATCAGCCCCAGCATTTT
>TRBJ2-2|TRBV28|.|TRBD2
CASSFREGRGTGELFF
TGTGCCAGCAGTTTCCGGGAGGGCCGTGGCACCGGGGAGCTGTTTTTT
>TRBJ1-2|TRBV7-9|.|.
CASSPYGYTF
TGTGCCAGCAGCCCTTATGGCTACACCTTC
>TRBJ2-7|TRBV7-6|few|TRBD2
CASSSHGRGLDF
TGTGCCAGCAGCTCCCATGGGAGGGGACTAGACTTC
>TRBJ1-6|TRBV9|.|.
CASSVGGANSPLHF
TGTGCCAGCAGCGTCGGTGGGGCTAATTCACCCCTCCACTTT
>TRBJ2-2|TRBV5-5|.|TRBD2
CASSRGLAGNTGELFF
TGTGCCAGCAGCAGGGGACTAGCGGGGAACACCGGGGAGCTGTTTTTT
>TRBJ1-4|TRBV21-1|.|.
CASSKPAGNEKLFF
TGTGCCAGCAGCAAACCGGCAGGCAATGAAAAACTGTTTTTT
>TRBJ2-7|TRBV7-2|.|.
CASSSRTRGGEQYF
TGTGCCAGCAGCTCTAGAACCCGGGGTGGGGAGCAGTACTTC
>TRBJ2-7|TRBV18|.|TRBD1
CASSGGQGAGEQYF
TGTGCCAGCTCAGGAGGACAGGGGGCTGGCGAGCAGTACTTC
>TRBJ1-1|TRBV7-9|.|TRBD1
CASSYGTGNTEAFF
TGTGCCAGCAGCTACGGGACAGGGAACACTGAAGCTTTCTTT
>TRBJ2-5|TRBV6-5|.|TRBD1
CASSPRGGPQETQYF
TGTGCCAGCAGTCCTCGAGGGGGCCCGCAAGAGACCCAGTACTTC
>TRBJ2-7|TRBV21-1|.|.
CASERQTHLGYEQYF
TGTGCCAGTGAGCGACAGACCCACCTTGGCTACGAGCAGTACTTC
>TRBJ2-1|TRBV5-4|.|.
CASSLGLANEQFF
TGTGCCAGCAGCTTGGGTCTAGCTAATGAGCAGTTCTTC
>TRBJ2-7|TRBV29-1|few|TRBD1
CSVCLGTGFSYEQYF
TGCAGCGTGTGCCTCGGGACAGGGTTTTCCTACGAGCAGTACTTC
>TRBJ1-1|TRBV2|.|.
CASSSGGGDTEAFF
TGTGCCAGCAGTTCGGGGGGGGGAGACACTGAAGCTTTCTTT
>TRBJ2-5|TRBV29-1|few|.
CSVEFQNQETQYF
TGCAGCGTTGAGTTCCAAAATCAAGAGACCCAGTACTTC
>TRBJ2-1|TRBV18|.|TRBD1
CASTPLDRGLYEQFF
TGTGCCAGCACACCCTTGGACAGGGGGCTCTATGAGCAGTTCTTC
>TRBJ2-1|TRBV18|.|TRBD2
CASSPRGGRTYNEQFF
TGTGCCAGCTCACCTCGGGGCGGGAGGACCTACAATGAGCAGTTCTTC
>TRBJ1-1|TRBV7-9|.|.
CASSPTDSFTTEAFF
TGTGCCAGCAGCCCCACGGACAGCTTCACCACTGAAGCTTTCTTT
>TRBJ2-7|TRBV5-1|.|TRBD1
CASSVPGQGVHEQYF
TGCGCCAGCAGTGTTCCGGGACAGGGAGTTCACGAGCAGTACTTC
>TRBJ1-2|TRBV5-1|.|.
CASSLAEGSNYGYTF
TGCGCCAGCAGCTTGGCCGAGGGTTCTAACTATGGCTACACCTTC